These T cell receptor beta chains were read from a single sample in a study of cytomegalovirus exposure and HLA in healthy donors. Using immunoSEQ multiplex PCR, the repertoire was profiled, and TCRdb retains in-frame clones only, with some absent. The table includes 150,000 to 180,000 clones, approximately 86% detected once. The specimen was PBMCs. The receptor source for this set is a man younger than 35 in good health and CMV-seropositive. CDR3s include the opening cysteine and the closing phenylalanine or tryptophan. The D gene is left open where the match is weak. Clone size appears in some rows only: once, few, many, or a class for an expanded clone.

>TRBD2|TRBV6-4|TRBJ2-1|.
CASSRLASGNEQFF
TGTGCCAGCAGTCGACTAGCGTCTGGCAATGAGCAGTTCTTC
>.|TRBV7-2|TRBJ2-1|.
CATGDRVYNEQFF
TGTGCCACGGGGGACCGGGTCTACAATGAGCAGTTCTTC
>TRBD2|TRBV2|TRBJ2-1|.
CASSEPLAGKGEGYNEQFF
TGTGCCAGCAGTGAACCCCTAGCGGGCAAAGGGGAGGGGTACAATGAGCAGTTCTTC
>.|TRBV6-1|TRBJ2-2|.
CASSEGLVTGELFF
TGTGCCAGCAGTGAAGGGCTAGTCACCGGGGAGCTGTTTTTT
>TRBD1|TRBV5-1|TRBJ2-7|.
CASSPGQVPYEQYF
TGCGCCAGCAGCCCCGGACAGGTACCCTACGAGCAGTACTTC
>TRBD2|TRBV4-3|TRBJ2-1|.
CASSPGTRADEQFF
TGCGCCAGCAGCCCTGGGACTAGGGCGGATGAGCAGTTCTTC
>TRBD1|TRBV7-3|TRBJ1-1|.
CASSPDRGQAWVF
TGTGCCAGCAGCCCCGATAGGGGACAGGCCTGGGTTTTT
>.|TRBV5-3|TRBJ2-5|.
CASSPATRGETQYF
TGTGCCAGCAGCCCCGCGACCCGCGGAGAGACCCAGTACTTC
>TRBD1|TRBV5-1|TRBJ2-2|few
CASSPRTGATANTGELFF
TGCGCCAGCAGCCCAAGGACAGGGGCAACGGCGAACACCGGGGAGCTGTTTTTT
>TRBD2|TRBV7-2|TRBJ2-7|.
CASSSWTSGRALYEQYF
TGTGCCAGCAGCTCCTGGACTAGCGGGAGGGCCCTCTACGAGCAGTACTTC
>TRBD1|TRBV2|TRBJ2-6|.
CASRDRALLGANVLTF
TGTGCCAGCCGGGACAGGGCTCTCCTCGGGGCCAACGTCCTGACTTTC
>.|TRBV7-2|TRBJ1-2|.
CASSTGTEHGYTF
TGTGCCAGCAGCACCGGGACTGAGCACGGCTACACCTTC
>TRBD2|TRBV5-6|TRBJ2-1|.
CASSLGGSSYNEQFF
TGTGCCAGCAGCTTGGGCGGGAGCTCCTACAATGAGCAGTTCTTC
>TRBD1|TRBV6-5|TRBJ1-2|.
CASSYSKQGAYGYTF
TGTGCCAGCAGTTACTCGAAACAGGGGGCCTATGGCTACACCTTC
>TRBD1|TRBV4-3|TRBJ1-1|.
CASSPSGQPTEAFF
TGCGCCAGCAGTCCCTCGGGACAGCCCACTGAAGCTTTCTTT
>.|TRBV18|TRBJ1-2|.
CASSAGTDSNYGYTF
TGTGCCAGCTCAGCGGGAACAGACTCTAACTATGGCTACACCTTC
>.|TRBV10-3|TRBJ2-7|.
CAISEAQGYSYEQYF
TGTGCCATCAGTGAGGCACAGGGATATTCCTACGAGCAGTACTTC
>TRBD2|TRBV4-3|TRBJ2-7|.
CASSQDSLSLAGGQSYEQYF
TGCGCCAGCAGCCAAGACTCCTTAAGTTTAGCGGGGGGCCAGTCCTACGAGCAGTACTTC
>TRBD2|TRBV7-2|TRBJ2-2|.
CASKQERGNTGELFF
TGTGCCAGCAAACAGGAGCGGGGGAACACCGGGGAGCTGTTTTTT
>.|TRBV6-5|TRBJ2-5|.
CASTPAAGFETQYF
TGTGCCAGCACCCCCGCGGCGGGGTTTGAGACCCAGTACTTC